Each of the 23 T cell receptor beta chains below was sequenced from the same sample in a study of blood T cell repertoires in COVID-19. Method: immunoSEQ multiplex PCR; TCRdb's copy keeps in-frame clones and lacks some. The profile shows around 700,000 clones, 70% to 90% of them singletons. Sequenced input: peripheral blood. Every receptor here comes from a woman aged 18-29 years with acute or convalescent COVID-19.

The chain couples TRBV27 to TRBJ2-3; the D gene is possibly TRBD1 (5 bases). Trimming removed 4 bases from V and 2 bases from J, with 16 bases in between. CDR3 length: 16 residues. In germline, CDR1 is MNHEY, CDR2 SMNVEV (reference sequence). The CDR3 is CASSSLQVIYTDTQYF. Here the CDR3 DNA reads TGTGCCAGCAGTTCCCTACAGGTGATTTACACAGATACGCAGTATTTT.

This rearrangement joins TRBV9 to TRBJ1-1, with TRBD1 as a possible D gene (6 bases). The CDR3 has 15 amino acids. The ends were cut back, 4 bases at V and 4 bases at J, with 17 bases in the middle. Germline V CDR1 and CDR2: SGDLS, YYNGEE. DNA for the CDR3: TGTGCCAGCAGCCAAGGGGGGGGCTTGGTCACTGAAGCTTTCTTT. As protein: CASSQGGGLVTEAFF. Full variable domain (missing parts from reference TRBV9 and TRBJ1-1): DSGVTQTPKHLITATGQRVTLRCSPRSGDLSVYWYQQSLDQGLQFLIQYYNGEERAKGNILERFSAQQFPDLHSELNLSSLELGDSALYFCASSQGGGLVTEAFFGQGTRLTVV.

This clone has just one count. The chain couples TRBV10-3 to TRBJ2-3, with 10 bases lining up with TRBD2. Germline V CDR1 and CDR2: ENHRY, SYGVKD. This CDR3 contains 16 residues. Losses at the gene ends were 4 bases for V and 8 bases for J; bases not matched to a gene: 12. The CDR3 is CAISVGASGGQGTQYF. The CDR3 DNA follows: TGTGCCATCAGTGTTGGGGCTAGCGGGGGCCAGGGTACGCAGTATTTT.

This clone was counted once. The rearrangement uses TRBV5-6 and TRBJ1-2; D is possibly TRBD1 (5 bases). Germline V gene data show CDR1 as SGHDT and CDR2 as YYEEEE. There are 15 residues in the CDR3. The V and J ends lost 0 bases and 6 bases respectively, with 15 bases between them. The CDR3 sequence is CASSLAWEGRHGYTF. DNA for the CDR3: TGTGCCAGCAGCTTGGCCTGGGAGGGGCGGCATGGCTACACCTTC.

A few counts support this clone. The chain couples TRBV3-1 (or the pseudogene TRBV3-2) to TRBJ1-6; 9 bases are a match to TRBD1. The CDR3 covers 14 residues. Trimming cost V 4 bases and J 7 bases; bases outside gene matches: 2. CDR1 LGHDT and CDR2 YNNKEL come from the germline V gene (reference sequence). CDR3 nucleotide sequence: TGTGCCAGCAGCCCGGGACAGGGCAATTCACCCCTCCACTTT. It encodes CASSPGQGNSPLHF.

V gene TRBV19 combines with J gene TRBJ2-2, with D tentatively TRBD2 (5 bases). The V and J ends lost 1 base and 6 bases respectively, with 9 bases between them. Per germline, CDR1 LNHDA and CDR2 SQIVND (reference sequence). The CDR3 length is 14 residues. The CDR3 DNA reads TGTGCCAGTAGTATAGGAGGGAAAGCCGGGGAGCTGTTTTTT. Translation: CASSIGGKAGELFF.

This clone has a handful of counts. CDR3 in DNA: TGCGCCAGCAGCTCGACCCCCCCGGACAGGGCCGGTGGCTACACCTTC. It specifies CASSSTPPDRAGGYTF. This chain connects TRBV5-1 to TRBJ1-2; 8 bases are shared with TRBD1. There are 16 residues in the CDR3. J gave up 7 bases and V 3 bases, and 14 bases lay outside the gene matches. Per germline, CDR1 SGHRS and CDR2 YFSETQ.

This chain connects TRBV6-1 to TRBJ1-3; 8 nucleotides agree with TRBD1. The CDR3 extends over 20 amino acids. V was pared by 4 bases and J by 4 bases, with 21 bases of the junction left unmatched. CDR1 and CDR2 (germline): MNHNS, SASEGT. The CDR3 sequence: CASSVGAGPTGVWTGNTIYF. CDR3 DNA: TGTGCCAGCAGTGTCGGAGCAGGGCCGACAGGGGTTTGGACAGGAAACACCATATATTTT.

The chain couples TRBV7-2 to TRBJ1-5; no clear D. The ends were cut back, 5 bases at V and 2 bases at J, with 19 bases in the middle. The CDR3 has 17 amino acids. Germline V CDR1 and CDR2: SGHTA, FQGNSA. In DNA form, the CDR3 reads TGTGCCAGCAGCCCTACGTTCCAGGACTTGGGCAATCAGCCCCAGCATTTT. It specifies CASSPTFQDLGNQPQHF. The full variable domain, completed using reference TRBV7-2 and TRBJ1-5, is GAGVSQSPSNKVTEKGKDVELRCDPISGHTALYWYRQSLGQGLEFLIYFQGNSAPDKSGLPSDRFSAERTGGSVSTLTIQRTQQEDSAVYLCASSPTFQDLGNQPQHFGDGTRLSIL.

This clone was seen more than once but under ten times. Additional DNA sequences in this sample encode the identical CDR3. The CDR3: CASSVGGGTDTQYF. The DNA of the CDR3 is TGTGCCAGCAGTGTCGGAGGGGGCACAGATACGCAGTATTTT. The genes are TRBV6-4 and TRBJ2-3; D possibly corresponds to TRBD2 (6 bases). Germline V gene data show CDR1 as MRHNA and CDR2 as SNTAGT. The V and J ends lost 4 bases and 1 base respectively, with 9 bases between them. This CDR3 spans 14 amino acids.

V is TRBV7-6 and J is TRBJ1-3, with D unresolved. CDR3 size: 17 residues. Germline V gene sequence: CDR1 SGHVS, CDR2 FNYEAQ. Between the trimmed V and J ends, which lost 1 base and 0 bases, there was a span of 13 bases. For the CDR3, the DNA is TGTGCCAGCAGCTTAGGGTCGGTCCCCAACTCTGGAAACACCATATATTTT. This encodes CASSLGSVPNSGNTIYF.

The genes are TRBV7-3 and TRBJ1-1; 7 bases match TRBD1. The CDR3 has 13 residues. V lost 6 bases, J lost 1 base, and 2 bases stayed unmatched. In germline, CDR1 is SGHTA, CDR2 FQGTGA. CDR3 coding DNA: TGTGCCAGCAGGGGGACAGCGAACACTGAAGCTTTCTTT. Translating gives CASRGTANTEAFF.

The chain has TRBV6-4 and TRBJ2-1, with 8 bases identical to TRBD1. The CDR3 covers 17 residues. The V gene end was trimmed by 0 bases and the J gene end by 0 bases; junction bases not matched to a gene: 4. In germline, CDR1 is MRHNA, CDR2 SNTAGT. CDR3 nucleotides: TGTGCCAGCAGTGACTCCCTTGACAGGGGCTCCTACAATGAGCAGTTCTTC. It is translated as CASSDSLDRGSYNEQFF.

The chain uses TRBV10-3 and TRBJ1-2, with 8 bases identical to TRBD1. The V and J ends lost 8 bases and 6 bases, in that order; junction bases with no gene match: 8. The germline V gene encodes CDR1 ENHRY and CDR2 SYGVKD. The CDR3 sequence is 13 residues long. For the CDR3, the DNA is TGTGCCATCCGGGACAGGAATTTCAATGGCTACACCTTC. Translated: CAIRDRNFNGYTF.

This rearrangement joins TRBV5-4 to TRBJ2-1; a weak D match, TRBD2 (6 bases). V lost 4 bases and J lost 6, with 14 bases in between. The CDR3 has 14 amino acids. CDR1 is SGHNT and CDR2 is YYREEE in the germline V gene (reference sequence). For the CDR3, the DNA is TGTGCCAGCAGCCCAGACGGGAGTTCCAATGAGCAGTTCTTC. Translating gives CASSPDGSSNEQFF.

The chain couples TRBV19 to TRBJ1-2; D is perhaps TRBD1 (6 bases). With 2 bases removed from V and 8 bases from J, the gap between germline ends came to 12 bases. The CDR3 contains 13 residues. In germline, CDR1 is LNHDA, CDR2 SQIVND (reference sequence). The CDR3 reads CASSIPGVKGYTF. The CDR3 DNA follows: TGTGCCAGTAGTATACCAGGGGTAAAAGGCTACACCTTC.

The chain uses TRBV14 and TRBJ1-3; D might be TRBD1 (6 bases). CDR3 length: 15 residues. V was shortened by 0 bases and J by 7 bases, with 13 bases between the two germline ends. Germline V gene data show CDR1 as SGHDN and CDR2 as FVKESK. As DNA, the CDR3 is TGTGCCAGCAGCCAAGACGGACAGAATCTCAACACCATATATTTT. Encoded protein: CASSQDGQNLNTIYF.

V is TRBV5-1 and J is TRBJ1-2; 8 nucleotides agree with TRBD1. The CDR3 extends over 15 amino acids. Germline-derived CDR1 and CDR2 are SGHRS and YFSETQ. Unmatched junction bases numbered 4, after V lost 3 bases and J lost 0 bases. The CDR3: CASSSQGAANYGYTF. The CDR3 region has the DNA TGCGCCAGCAGCTCCCAGGGGGCAGCTAACTATGGCTACACCTTC.

This clone was found once. The J gene is TRBJ1-1, the V gene TRBV18, with D possibly TRBD1 on 5 matching bases. Trimming took off 5 bases at V and 7 bases at J, with 14 bases between the two ends. The CDR3 is 13 residues long. CDR1 is KGHSH and CDR2 is LQKENI in the germline V gene. CDR3 DNA sequence: TGTGCCAGCTCAACTTTCACGGGGGGTGAAGCTTTCTTT. Its protein product is CASSTFTGGEAFF.

CDR3 sequence (DNA): TGTGCCAGCAGCCCGCAGACAGGGGTAGACTATGGCTACACCTTC. As protein: CASSPQTGVDYGYTF. The chain couples TRBV7-6 to TRBJ1-2, with TRBD1 identical over 8 bases. After removal of 5 bases from V and 3 bases from J, the junction contained 8 bases not matched to a gene. This CDR3 region has 15 residues. Germline V CDR1 and CDR2: SGHVS, FNYEAQ. Combining the CDR3 with reference TRBV7-6 and TRBJ1-2 gives the whole variable domain GAGVSQSPRYKVTKRGQDVALRCDPISGHVSLYWYRQALGQGPEFLTYFNYEAQQDKSGLPNDRFSAERPEGSISTLTIQRTEQRDSAMYRCASSPQTGVDYGYTFGSGTRLTVV.

This clone was found once. The gene calls are TRBV3-1 (or the pseudogene TRBV3-2) and TRBJ2-2; no clear D gene. The germline V gene has CDR1 LGHDT and CDR2 YNNKEL (reference sequence). The ends were cut back, 0 bases at V and 4 bases at J, with 9 bases in the middle. The CDR3 is made up of 15 amino acids. The CDR3 region has the DNA TGTGCCAGCAGCCAAGAAGACCCTAGCACCGGGGAGCTGTTTTTT. It encodes CASSQEDPSTGELFF.

This clone appeared a few times. This chain connects TRBV7-2 to TRBJ1-1; no clear D. CDR3 length equals 16 residues. Germline values: CDR1 SGHTA, CDR2 FQGNSA. The V end was cut by 1 base, the J end by 0 bases, with 12 bases between. CDR3 region: CASSLVGVGLNTEAFF. The CDR3 DNA reads as TGTGCCAGCAGCTTAGTGGGAGTAGGCCTGAACACTGAAGCTTTCTTT.

The chain employs TRBV27 and TRBJ2-7, with 9 bases identical to TRBD2. V trimming: 6 bases; J trimming: 7 bases; junction bases outside the gene matches: 10. This CDR3 is built from 14 residues. CDR1 and CDR2 (germline): MNHEY, SMNVEV (reference sequence). CDR3 sequence (DNA): TGTGCCAGCAGGGCTAGCGGGGACCAGGGGGAGCAGTACTTC. Its protein is CASRASGDQGEQYF.